What follows describes a single T cell receptor beta chain. Its target is unknown. The sample originates from a study of response to subunit inactivated influenza vaccine. Regarding the study as a whole: The authors suggested that few new T cells are recruited per seasonal influenza vaccination.

Each CDR3 protein is one row after TCRdb ran MiXCR on the RT-PCR reads. The table includes around 750,000 distinct CDR3 sequences, 21% detected once. This CDR3 is built from 17 residues. Trimming stripped 3 bases from V and 0 bases from J, with 18 bases between. In germline, CDR1 is DFQATT, CDR2 SNEGSKA (reference sequence). This specimen consisted of PBMCs from blood, obtained 4 to 6 days after vaccination. The TCR comes from a man aged 50-59 years who received an inactivated influenza vaccine. The V and J genes are TRBV20-1 and TRBJ2-1; a weak D match, TRBD1 (5 bases). The CDR3 DNA sequence: TGCAGTGCTAGGCCCCAACAGGTCTTCGACTCCTACAATGAGCAGTTCTTC. Residues: CSARPQQVFDSYNEQFF.